The present entry profiles one T cell receptor beta chain with its context. There is no known antigen for this receptor. Per-base quality was not reported, and no clone a single base away is much larger than it. From a lookup of the germline V gene, CDR1 and CDR2 are MNHNS and SASEGT. Trimming costs V 0 bases and J 0 bases, and their ends lie 9 bases apart. The CDR3 holds 15 amino acids from the cysteine to the phenylalanine. Solely the CDR3 DNA is kept, with 45 bases framed from the first base. The source of the sample is a study of T cells in Graves' hyperthyroidism and ophthalmopathy (dated by TCRdb to between 2018 and 2020). Regarding the research as a whole: Peripheral blood was sampled at the time of initial diagnosis, prior to any treatment. The approximately 100 discovery patients were divided at random into training and test sets in a 7:3 ratio. The paper reports TCR Vbeta CDR3 sequencing of roughly 140 peripheral blood samples: 43 ophthalmopathy, about 75 hyperthyroidism and around 17 progressor patients. After sampling, hyperthyroidism patients received methimazole starting at 30 mg daily, and ophthalmopathy patients received high-dose intravenous methylprednisolone. TCR V-J signatures able to tell the groups apart were searched for in a discovery cohort of around 95 patients, of whom over 40 had Graves' ophthalmopathy and around 58 had stable Graves' hyperthyroidism. An independent validation cohort of about 19 hyperthyroidism patients and 17 patients who later progressed to ophthalmopathy tested prospective prediction of ophthalmopathy. Thyroid tissue and blood T-cell repertoires from six Graves' hyperthyroidism patients were also compared in the study.

Ophthalmopathy patients had moderately to severely active disease, with a Clinical Activity Score of 3 or more, a NOSPECS grade of 4 or more, and a disease duration of less than 3 months. Exclusion was applied to patients with uncontrolled infections, other autoimmune diseases, pregnancy or lactation. Diagnoses were based on clinical symptoms, serum thyroxine and TRAb, thyroid ultrasound and orbital computed tomography. PBMCs were separated from over 9 ml of fresh peripheral blood using Ficoll-Paque density gradient centrifugation. Total RNA was extracted using Trizol reagent, and RNA quality was assessed on an Agilent 2100 Bioanalyzer. TCR beta CDR3 regions were amplified from RNA transcripts. The TCR CDR3 was subjected to a first round of RT-PCR using the HTBI primer set and the Qiagen OneStep RT-PCR kit. The libraries were constructed in a second round of multiplex PCR and then size-selected and purified. Libraries were sequenced paired-end with 100 bp reads on an Illumina HiSeq2000. In the source study's methods: Raw data were processed with SOAPnuke, discarding reads with adapters, uncalled bases, mean Phred below 15, or no exact constant-primer or identifier match. High-quality paired reads were merged with COPE v1.2.5, and unique nucleotide sequences were defined as clonotypes. MiTCR v1.1 was used to align the clonotypes against IMGT TRBV, TRBD and TRBJ reference segments. The analysis was restricted to V-J combinations with a frequency above 0.0001, which together covered just over 98% of the repertoires. A TCS score was defined as the ratio of F50 (clonal expansion) to E x V (chaos), with BLOSUM62-based TCRdist applied between CDR3 peptides within each V-J. Welch's t-statistics and random forest reduced roughly 540 V-J features to roughly 13, which were used in a naive Bayes classifier (R e1071). TCRdb redid the processing of the public reads, applying fastp at Q25 and MiXCR, and retained in-frame beta chains. One record per CDR3 amino acid sequence lists the most common genes and DNA. The V and J calls here are based on TCRdb, not the publication. The sample profile shows roughly 500,000 distinct CDR3 sequences; approximately 25% of them were found once. The top ten constitute about 11% of the sample.

Beyond this particular receptor, the publication reports: Most expanded thyroid clonotypes (frequency above 0.001) were also detected in blood, suggesting blood repertoires may reflect thyroid immune responses. No statistical method was used to fix the sample size in advance, and group allocation was not hidden from the investigators. In validation, progression to ophthalmopathy was predicted by the model with around 70% sensitivity and roughly 72% specificity, a median of roughly six months before onset. A 13 V-J signature model separated ophthalmopathy from stable hyperthyroidism, with roughly 88% sensitivity and 81.08% specificity in cross-validation and 80%/75% in testing.

The TCR originated in a woman aged 25 to 39 with Graves' ophthalmopathy. The specimen was blood. The chain uses TRBV6-1 and TRBJ2-7, with the D gene not confidently named. The bases are TGTGCCAGCAGTGAAGCGCTAACAGCCTCCTACGAGCAGTACTTC. Translated, this is CASSEALTASYEQYF.